This T cell receptor beta chain was sequenced in a study of monozygotic twins with inflammatory bowel disease. The CDR3 extends over 15 amino acids. Germline assignment: CDR1 SGHVS and CDR2 FNYEAQ. Regarding this clonotype: Its cognate antigen is unknown.

Study-wide results and caveats: Healthy twins showed more clonotype sharing with others than IBD patients, especially patients with disease activity. Repertoires of patients may have been made more variable by differing immunosuppressive treatments.

TCRdb re-called the 5' RACE reads and shows each CDR3 protein once, DNA omitted. The sample yields approximately 120,000 distinct CDR3 sequences, of which the top ten take up around 12%. The chain couples TRBV7-6 to TRBJ1-4; with no DNA, the TCRdb D assignment of TRBD1 cannot be verified. Sequenced input: blood. This receptor was obtained from a human donor with ulcerative colitis or Crohn's disease, or a healthy co-twin of an affected twin (not recorded which). The CDR3 region is CASSLALGANEKLFF.